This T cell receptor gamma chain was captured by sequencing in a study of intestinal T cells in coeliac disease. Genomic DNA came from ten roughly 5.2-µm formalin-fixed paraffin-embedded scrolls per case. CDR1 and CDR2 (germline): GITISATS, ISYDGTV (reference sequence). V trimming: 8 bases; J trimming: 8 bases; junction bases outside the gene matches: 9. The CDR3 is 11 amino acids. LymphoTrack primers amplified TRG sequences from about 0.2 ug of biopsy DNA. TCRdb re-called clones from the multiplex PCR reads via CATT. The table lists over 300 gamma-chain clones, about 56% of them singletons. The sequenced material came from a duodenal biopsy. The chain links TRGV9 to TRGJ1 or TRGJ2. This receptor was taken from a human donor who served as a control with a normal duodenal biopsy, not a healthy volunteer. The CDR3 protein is CALFPVHKKLF. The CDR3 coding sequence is TGTGCCTTGTTTCCCGTCCATAAGAAACTCTTT.